This T cell receptor beta chain appears in the sequencing data of a study of radiation and T cells in renal cell carcinoma. Treatment denoted: treatment-naive control, cytoreductive nephrectomy. V shed 3 bases and J shed 1 base, with 7 bases lying between them. The CDR3 is 14 residues long. Looked up from germline, CDR1 is ENHRY and CDR2 is SYGVKD. Produced via immunoSEQ multiplex PCR; TCRdb's table is partial and in-frame only. Seen here are 13,000 to 15,000 clones, about two thirds observed once, and the top ten hold about 16%. The chain uses TRBV10-3 and TRBJ1-3; unclear D gene. Here the sequenced sample was tumor tissue, taken from a patient whose treatment was nephrectomy without radiotherapy. The TCR sequence derives from a man aged 55-75 years with renal cell carcinoma. CDR3 nucleotides: TGTGCCATCAGTGAAGTCAGTTCTGGAAACACCATATATTTT. Amino acids: CAISEVSSGNTIYF.